A single sample is the source of the 31 T cell receptor beta chains below, sequenced in a study of CD8+ T cells in alopecia areata. Following extraction, RNA underwent reverse transcription to cDNA, which served as the sequencing template. Assay: immunoSEQ multiplex PCR; the TCRdb copy retains only in-frame clones and omits some. Among under 40,000 clones listed, around 60% were seen once. The sample consisted of NKG2D-high CD8+ T cells sorted from blood. Every receptor here comes from a human donor with alopecia areata.

This clone was observed a handful of times. This chain links TRBV28 with TRBJ2-1, with 7 positions matching TRBD2. The germline CDR1 and CDR2 sequences are MDHEN and SYDVKM. The CDR3 consists of 14 residues. V shed 3 bases, J shed 3 bases, and the junction held 2 bases outside the gene matches. In nucleotides, the CDR3 is TGTGCCAGCAGTTTTAAGCGGGGCTACAATGAGCAGTTCTTC. This sequence encodes CASSFKRGYNEQFF.

The genes are TRBV6-5 and TRBJ2-7; D unclear. The CDR3 has 14 residues. Germline loops: CDR1 MNHEY, CDR2 SVGAGI. Trimming pared 6 bases from V and 0 bases from J, leaving 12 bases between. This chain's CDR3 is CASSAASSSYEQYF. CDR3 DNA sequence: TGTGCCAGCAGCGCGGCATCGAGCTCCTACGAGCAGTACTTC.

The chain joins TRBV4-2 to TRBJ2-1, with a weak D call TRBD2 (5 bases). Germline V CDR1 and CDR2: LGHNA, YNFKEQ. This CDR3 is 14 amino acids long. V lost 0 bases to trimming and J lost 6 bases, with 9 bases between them. CDR3 sequence: CASSQETGSNEQFF. CDR3 in DNA: TGTGCCAGCAGCCAAGAGACGGGATCCAATGAGCAGTTCTTC.

The chain has TRBV5-6 and TRBJ1-2, with a weak D call TRBD1 (5 bases). V lost 3 bases and J lost 6, with 15 bases in between. The length of the CDR3 is 14 residues. Looked up from germline, CDR1 is SGHDT and CDR2 is YYEEEE. The CDR3 coding sequence is TGTGCCAGCAGCTGGGAGGAGCGGGGCGATGGCTACACCTTC. It yields the protein CASSWEERGDGYTF. Filled out from reference TRBV5-6 and TRBJ1-2, the complete variable domain reads DAGVTQSPTHLIKTRGQQVTLRCSPKSGHDTVSWYQQALGQGPQFIFQYYEEEERQRGNFPDRFSGHQFPNYSSELNVNALLLGDSALYLCASSWEERGDGYTFGSGTRLTVV.

This clone came up a few times. The chain couples TRBV29-1 to TRBJ2-5; a possible D gene is TRBD1 (6 bases). CDR1 and CDR2 from the germline V gene are SQVTM and ANQGSEA. The CDR3 contains 13 residues. Trimming took 0 bases from V and 2 from J, leaving 7 bases between them. The CDR3 reads CSVEDQGQETQYF. CDR3 nucleotide sequence: TGCAGCGTTGAAGATCAGGGGCAAGAGACCCAGTACTTC.

This chain joins TRBV4-2 and TRBJ2-5; D is uncertain. The J call could be wrong; TRBJ2-7 is a better fit for the DNA end. From germline, CDR1 is LGHNA and CDR2 YNFKEQ. This CDR3 contains 18 residues. The CDR3 reads CASSQEWALSSVSYEQYF. As DNA, the CDR3 is TGTGCCAGCAGCCAAGAGTGGGCGCTGAGCAGTGTGTCCTACGAGCAGTACTTC.

This clone was detected only a few times. The chain carries TRBV29-1 and TRBJ2-3; no firm D call. Germline CDR1 is SQVTM and CDR2 is ANQGSEA. CDR3 size: 18 residues. Trimming cost V 3 bases and J 0 bases, with 22 bases left between them. The CDR3 is CSVDGIRATRASTDTQYF. CDR3 DNA sequence: TGCAGCGTTGACGGCATCCGGGCTACTCGCGCTAGCACAGATACGCAGTATTTT.

This clone is medium-sized (0.01 to 0.1%) within its sample. This sequence joins TRBV28 and TRBJ2-5, with 12 bases fitting TRBD2. The CDR3 sequence is 15 residues long. V shed 4 bases, J shed 7 bases, and the junction held 7 bases outside the gene matches. From germline, CDR1 is MDHEN and CDR2 SYDVKM. DNA for the CDR3: TGTGCCAGCAGTTCCCGACTAGCGGGAGCAGGGACCCAGTACTTC. This codes for CASSSRLAGAGTQYF.

The chain is built from TRBV9 and TRBJ2-7; D is unresolved. Per germline, CDR1 SGDLS and CDR2 YYNGEE. The CDR3 totals 14 residues. V was cut by 3 bases and J by 2 bases, with 12 bases left in between. DNA for the CDR3: TGTGCCAGCAGCGAGTTCAGTCGGCCCTACGAGCAGTACTTC. Residues: CASSEFSRPYEQYF.

The table lists this clone with a few counts. The genes are TRBV7-8 and TRBJ2-7; no definite D call. V was shortened by 3 bases and J by 5 bases, with 14 bases between the two germline ends. Germline V gives CDR1 SGHVS, CDR2 FQNEAQ. The CDR3 consists of 14 residues. The CDR3 loop reads CASSLDRRRDEQYF. The CDR3 DNA sequence: TGTGCCAGCAGCTTGGACCGCCGTCGGGACGAGCAGTACTTC.

This chain joins TRBV28 and TRBJ2-7, with no clear D. The V gene's germline CDR1 is MDHEN and CDR2 SYDVKM. This CDR3 comprises 16 residues. V gave up 6 bases and J gave up 5 bases, with 23 bases separating them. CDR3 amino acids: CASSSWIVVVQHEQYF. The DNA for the CDR3 is TGTGCCAGCAGCTCGTGGATCGTGGTCGTCCAGCACGAGCAGTACTTC.

The genes are TRBV7-9 and TRBJ2-4; D is perhaps TRBD2 (5 bases). There are 15 residues in the CDR3. The germline CDR1 and CDR2 sequences are SEHNR and FQNEAQ (reference sequence). With 1 base removed from V and 6 bases from J, the gap between germline ends came to 13 bases. The CDR3 spells CASSLDPGLSNIQYF. CDR3 sequence (DNA): TGTGCCAGCAGCTTAGACCCGGGATTATCAAACATTCAGTACTTC.

V gene TRBV7-3 combines with J gene TRBJ2-3; 7 bases match TRBD2. The CDR3 is 15 residues long. Germline V gives CDR1 SGHTA, CDR2 FQGTGA. With 1 base clipped from V and 6 bases from J, the junction kept 7 bases outside the gene matches. The CDR3 DNA reads as TGTGCCAGCAGCTTAAATGGCGGGGGTTACGATACGCAGTATTTT. This encodes CASSLNGGGYDTQYF.

The chain joins TRBV29-1 to TRBJ1-1; D possibly corresponds to TRBD1 (5 bases). This CDR3 has 12 residues. V was cut by 7 bases and J by 4 bases, with 13 bases left in between. Germline-derived CDR1 and CDR2 are SQVTM and ANQGSEA. CDR3 bases: TGCAGCGCCCAGGGAAGGAGCACTGAAGCTTTCTTT. Translation gives CSAQGRSTEAFF.

This clone was recorded once. The rearrangement joins TRBV5-6 to TRBJ2-7; weak D call: TRBD1 (6 bases). CDR1 is SGHDT and CDR2 is YYEEEE in the germline V gene. CDR3 length equals 15 residues. The ends were cut back, 1 base at V and 5 bases at J, with 16 bases in the middle. The CDR3 reads CASSLLLGAEDEQYF. DNA for the CDR3: TGTGCCAGCAGCTTGCTACTGGGGGCGGAGGACGAGCAGTACTTC.

V gene TRBV29-1 combines with J gene TRBJ1-1, with D perhaps matching TRBD1 (5 bases). Germline V gene lookup returns CDR1 SQVTM and CDR2 ANQGSEA. This CDR3 has 15 residues. The V end lost 4 bases, the J end lost 0 bases, and 15 bases lay between the germline ends. CDR3 residues: CSVVSRRGVNTEAFF. In DNA, the CDR3 is TGCAGCGTTGTTAGCCGCCGGGGCGTGAACACTGAAGCTTTCTTT.

The chain links TRBV4-3 to TRBJ2-7; the match to TRBD1 covers 8 bases. The V and J ends lost 3 bases and 2 bases, in that order; junction bases with no gene match: 12. Germline values: CDR1 LGHNA, CDR2 YSLEER. This CDR3 comprises 17 residues. CDR3 sequence: CASSQEQGTGGPYEQYF. The CDR3, as DNA: TGCGCCAGCAGCCAGGAACAAGGGACAGGAGGACCCTACGAGCAGTACTTC.

In this sample, this clone turned up a few times. V gene TRBV19 combines with J gene TRBJ2-1; the match to TRBD2 covers 8 bases. Germline loops: CDR1 LNHDA, CDR2 SQIVND (reference sequence). Unmatched junction bases numbered 4, after V lost 3 bases and J lost 6 bases. The CDR3 is 14 residues long. CDR3 region: CASSMGLGGNEQFF. The CDR3 DNA reads TGTGCCAGTAGTATGGGACTAGGAGGCAATGAGCAGTTCTTC.

This chain joins TRBV7-9 and TRBJ2-7, with TRBD1 identical over 7 bases. The V and J ends lost 5 bases and 7 bases, in that order; junction bases with no gene match: 5. The CDR3 covers 12 residues. Per germline, CDR1 SEHNR and CDR2 FQNEAQ (reference sequence). Written as DNA, the CDR3 is TGTGCCAGCAGCGACAGGGTTGGGGAGCAGTACTTC. The encoded protein is CASSDRVGEQYF.

This rearrangement joins TRBV28 to TRBJ2-7; D is undetermined. V was trimmed by 6 bases and J by 5 bases, leaving 8 bases between them. The CDR3 contains 11 residues. The germline V gene has CDR1 MDHEN and CDR2 SYDVKM. CDR3 bases: TGTGCCAGCAGGATCTCAGACGAGCAGTACTTC. This sequence encodes CASRISDEQYF.

The genes are TRBV28 and TRBJ2-3; D is possibly TRBD2 (5 bases). CDR3 length: 17 residues. Germline CDR1 MDHEN, CDR2 SYDVKM. V lost 4 bases to trimming and J lost 1 base, with 18 bases between them. The CDR3 bases are TGTGCCAGCAGTTCCCTAGGAGCGGACGAGGGCACAGATACGCAGTATTTT. This sequence encodes CASSSLGADEGTDTQYF.

A single count supports this clone. The chain recombines TRBV25-1 with TRBJ2-7; a weak D match, TRBD2 (7 bases). This CDR3 contains 15 residues. Germline CDR1 MGHDK, CDR2 SYGVNS. V gave up 0 bases and J gave up 3 bases, with 12 bases separating them. CDR3 residues: CASSEYGGAFYEQYF. The CDR3 coding sequence is TGTGCCAGCAGTGAATATGGGGGGGCGTTCTACGAGCAGTACTTC.

This clone has only a few counts. The V call is TRBV7-9, the J call TRBJ2-7, with D maybe TRBD1 (6 bases). The germline V gene has CDR1 SEHNR and CDR2 FQNEAQ (reference sequence). The CDR3 totals 14 residues. Trimming took 2 bases from V and 5 from J, leaving 13 bases between them. Here the CDR3 DNA reads TGTGCCAGCAGCTTACAAGGCAGGGGTAACGAGCAGTACTTC. It specifies CASSLQGRGNEQYF.

The rearrangement uses TRBV7-8 and TRBJ1-6, with D maybe TRBD1 (5 bases). Trimming removed 2 bases from V and 7 bases from J, with 12 bases in between. The CDR3 length is 15 residues. Germline V gives CDR1 SGHVS, CDR2 FQNEAQ. The CDR3 protein is CASSLRGANNSPLHF. The CDR3 bases are TGTGCCAGCAGCTTACGAGGGGCGAACAATTCACCCCTCCACTTT.

The chain combines TRBV7-9 with TRBJ1-2, with D unclear. CDR3 length equals 15 residues. Per the germline V gene, CDR1 is SEHNR and CDR2 is FQNEAQ (reference sequence). V lost 3 bases to trimming and J lost 7 bases, with 18 bases between them. CDR3: CASSFGSSAYPGYTF. The CDR3, as DNA: TGTGCCAGCAGCTTTGGTTCTAGCGCCTATCCTGGCTACACCTTC.

The rearrangement joins TRBV4-3 to TRBJ1-1, with D unresolved. Germline lookup yields CDR1 LGHNA and CDR2 YSLEER. V was shortened by 3 bases and J by 7 bases, with 15 bases between the two germline ends. The CDR3 runs to 14 residues. The CDR3 spells CASSQDRGSNEAFF. The CDR3 DNA sequence: TGCGCCAGCAGCCAGGATAGAGGGAGCAATGAAGCTTTCTTT.

The V and J genes are TRBV10-3 and TRBJ2-5; D ambiguous. The CDR3 contains 13 residues. Germline V CDR1 and CDR2: ENHRY, SYGVKD. V dropped 7 bases and J dropped 5 bases, with 14 bases sitting between them. The CDR3 loop is CAINAEAWETQYF. For the CDR3, the DNA is TGTGCCATCAATGCCGAGGCGTGGGAGACCCAGTACTTC.

In DNA form, the CDR3 reads TGCGCCAGCAGCGCCCGACTAGCGGAGTCCTACGAGCAGTACTTC. Translating it yields CASSARLAESYEQYF. The chain couples TRBV4-3 to TRBJ2-7, with TRBD2 matching over 9 bases. V shed 5 bases and J 1 base; nucleotides not matched to a gene: 6. Per germline, CDR1 LGHNA and CDR2 YSLEER. The CDR3 totals 15 residues.

This rearrangement joins TRBV7-9 to TRBJ2-2, with D tentatively TRBD1 (5 bases). Germline V gives CDR1 SEHNR, CDR2 FQNEAQ (reference sequence). The CDR3 extends over 16 amino acids. Trimming removed 3 bases from V and 0 bases from J, with 11 bases in between. The CDR3 sequence is CASSLGPLANTGELFF. The CDR3 bases are TGTGCCAGCAGCTTGGGGCCGCTCGCGAACACCGGGGAGCTGTTTTTT. The whole variable domain, remainder taken from reference TRBV7-9 and TRBJ2-2, is DTGVSQNPRHKITKRGQNVTFRCDPISEHNRLYWYRQTLGQGPEFLTYFQNEAQLEKSRLLSDRFSAERPKGSFSTLEIQRTEQGDSAMYLCASSLGPLANTGELFFGEGSRLTVL.

A single count supports this clone. The chain uses TRBV2 and TRBJ2-4; D not certain. This CDR3 region has 13 residues. The V end lost 7 bases, the J end lost 0 bases, and 7 bases lay between the germline ends. CDR1 is SNHLY and CDR2 is FYNNEI in the germline V gene. The DNA of the CDR3 is TGTGCCAGCATCCTCTTAGCCAAAAACATTCAGTACTTC. This encodes CASILLAKNIQYF.

The genes are TRBV29-1 and TRBJ2-1; 7 nucleotides match TRBD2. Germline trimming cut 0 bases from V and 6 bases from J; bases unmatched to any gene: 2. The CDR3 has 13 residues. Germline V lookup: CDR1 SQVTM, CDR2 ANQGSEA. CDR3 residues: CSVEDGGGNEQFF. CDR3 nucleotides: TGCAGCGTTGAAGACGGCGGGGGCAATGAGCAGTTCTTC.